A single sample gave rise to the 30 T cell receptor beta chains below, sequenced in a study of PD-1 blockade in classical Hodgkin lymphoma. Time point given: cycle 4 day 1 (C4D1), after around six weeks of nivolumab. Autologous stem cell transplantation was followed by relapse in every patient, and brentuximab vedotin exposure varied. Some clones are missing from TCRdb's copy, which holds only in-frame ones; the method was immunoSEQ multiplex PCR. The table includes roughly 90,000 clones, nearly 85% detected once. This material consisted of peripheral blood mononuclear cells (PBMCs), taken before the fourth cycle of nivolumab. These TCRs come from a human donor with classical Hodgkin lymphoma.

This chain links TRBV18 with TRBJ1-4; D is unclear. CDR3 length equals 16 residues. Germline-derived CDR1 and CDR2 are KGHSH and LQKENI. The germline V and J ends were trimmed by 4 bases and 4 bases, with 16 bases remaining between them. CDR3: CASSLRGPELNEKLFF. In nucleotides, the CDR3 is TGTGCCAGCTCACTACGTGGGCCAGAACTTAATGAAAAACTGTTTTTT.

The V gene is TRBV6-1, the J gene TRBJ2-1; perhaps D is TRBD1 or TRBD2 (7 bases each). Germline loops: CDR1 MNHNS, CDR2 SASEGT. Trimming took 2 bases from V and 3 from J, leaving 11 bases between them. This CDR3 comprises 15 residues. The CDR3 DNA reads TGTGCCAGCAGTGAACAGGGGGGGCTCTACAATGAGCAGTTCTTC. Amino acid sequence: CASSEQGGLYNEQFF.

The genes are TRBV27 and TRBJ1-2, with D possibly matching TRBD1 (5 bases). The CDR3 length is 15 residues. The V end was cut by 2 bases, the J end by 5 bases, with 15 bases between. Germline V gene sequence: CDR1 MNHEY, CDR2 SMNVEV (reference sequence). The CDR3 DNA reads as TGTGCCAGCAGTTTAGGGGCGGCAGCAGGGTATGGCTACACCTTC. Residues: CASSLGAAAGYGYTF.

The rearrangement links TRBV10-3 to TRBJ2-2; 8 bases fit TRBD2. J gave up 2 bases and V 2 bases, and 4 bases lay outside the gene matches. The length of the CDR3 is 16 residues. The germline gives CDR1 ENHRY, CDR2 SYGVKD. CDR3 sequence: CAISEGVAGNTGELFF. The CDR3 DNA is TGTGCCATCAGTGAGGGGGTAGCGGGAAACACCGGGGAGCTGTTTTTT.

Of note for this clone: A read error may account for a junction end that differs from germline. The chain links TRBV5-1 to TRBJ2-7, with D perhaps being TRBD1 or TRBD2 (7 bases each). Per the germline V gene, CDR1 is SGHRS and CDR2 is YFSETQ. The CDR3 runs to 16 residues. The CDR3 DNA is TGCGCCAGCAGCTGGGGAGGGGGACAGTCCTCCTCCGAGCAGTACTTC. Translation: CASSWGGGQSSSEQYF.

The V gene is TRBV18, the J gene TRBJ2-1; D remains unclear. V gave up 5 bases and J gave up 9 bases, with 20 bases separating them. The CDR3 is made up of 15 amino acids. Germline CDR1 reads KGHSH; CDR2 reads LQKENI. The CDR3 coding sequence is TGTGCCAGCTCAGTTGAGGCCAATCAAGCCTCTGAGCAGTTCTTC. It translates to CASSVEANQASEQFF.

The chain employs TRBV28 and TRBJ1-1; D gene uncertain. The V end was cut by 7 bases, the J end by 0 bases, with 3 bases between. From germline, CDR1 is MDHEN and CDR2 SYDVKM. The CDR3 spans 11 residues. The chain's CDR3 is CASKVNTEAFF. The CDR3 DNA sequence: TGTGCCAGCAAAGTGAACACTGAAGCTTTCTTT.

Only a few counts were recorded for this clone. This rearrangement joins TRBV15 to TRBJ2-2; the match to TRBD2 covers 13 bases. This CDR3 is 16 amino acids long. Per germline, CDR1 LNHNV and CDR2 YYDKDF (reference sequence). The junction had 0 bases not matched to a gene; V was cut back by 0 bases and J by 5 bases. DNA of the CDR3: TGTGCCACCAGCAGAGAACTAGCGGGAGGGACCGGGGAGCTGTTTTTT. Its protein product is CATSRELAGGTGELFF.

This chain links TRBV10-3 with TRBJ2-5; 8 nucleotides agree with TRBD2. This CDR3 spans 17 amino acids. V trimming: 6 bases; J trimming: 5 bases; junction bases outside the gene matches: 17. The germline V gene encodes CDR1 ENHRY and CDR2 SYGVKD. CDR3 region: CAISQPGLGGEGETQYF. CDR3 bases: TGTGCCATCAGCCAACCGGGACTCGGGGGGGAAGGCGAGACCCAGTACTTC.

CDR3 nucleotide sequence: TGTGCCAGCAGCTTGAGTGGCGACGAGCAGTACTTC. Residues: CASSLSGDEQYF. The chain combines TRBV7-2 with TRBJ2-7; D remains unclear. The CDR3 has 12 residues. In germline, CDR1 is SGHTA, CDR2 FQGNSA. Between the trimmed V and J ends, which lost 3 bases and 5 bases, there was a span of 8 bases.

V usage is TRBV6-5 and J usage is TRBJ2-7; possible D gene TRBD2, 6 bases. The germline V gene encodes CDR1 MNHEY and CDR2 SVGAGI. The length of the CDR3 is 12 residues. Trimming left V 11 bases short and J 4 bases short, with 15 bases between. This chain's CDR3 is CAEVGGPYEQYF. CDR3 nucleotide sequence: TGTGCCGAAGTCGGAGGGCCATACGAGCAGTACTTC.

The chain uses TRBV7-3 and TRBJ1-1; D remains ambiguous. This CDR3 has 13 amino acids. The germline CDR1 and CDR2 sequences are SGHTA and FQGTGA. V was trimmed by 0 bases and J by 2 bases, leaving 4 bases between them. The CDR3 here is CASSLTPNTEAFF. The CDR3 bases are TGTGCCAGCAGCTTAACACCAAACACTGAAGCTTTCTTT.

This rearrangement joins TRBV9 to TRBJ2-1; TRBD2 matches at 11 bases. V lost 4 bases to trimming and J lost 6 bases; unmatched junction nucleotides: 12. Germline assignment: CDR1 SGDLS and CDR2 YYNGEE. This CDR3 is 17 amino acids long. Here the CDR3 reads CASSLQIAGGPINEQFF. Written as DNA, the CDR3 is TGTGCCAGCAGCCTCCAGATAGCGGGAGGGCCTATCAATGAGCAGTTCTTC. Drawing the rest from reference TRBV9 and TRBJ2-1, the complete variable domain is DSGVTQTPKHLITATGQRVTLRCSPRSGDLSVYWYQQSLDQGLQFLIQYYNGEERAKGNILERFSAQQFPDLHSELNLSSLELGDSALYFCASSLQIAGGPINEQFFGPGTRLTVL.

The rearrangement joins TRBV29-1 to TRBJ2-1; possibly TRBD1 for D (6 bases). The CDR3 is made up of 12 amino acids. Trimming cost V 7 bases and J 8 bases, with 15 bases left between them. Germline V gives CDR1 SQVTM, CDR2 ANQGSEA. The CDR3 loop reads CSGGQRQDEQFF. CDR3 DNA: TGCAGCGGAGGACAGCGGCAGGATGAGCAGTTCTTC.

The rearrangement links TRBV6-4 to TRBJ1-2; a weak D match, TRBD1 (6 bases). The V gene's germline CDR1 is MRHNA and CDR2 SNTAGT. This CDR3 has 11 residues. Deletions cut 2 bases from V and 8 bases from J, with 6 bases between. Here the CDR3 DNA reads TGTGCCAGCAGTGACGGACAGGGCTACACCTTC. This gives the protein CASSDGQGYTF.

This chain joins TRBV27 and TRBJ2-7; 12 bases are shared with TRBD1. The CDR3 contains 19 residues. The V and J ends lost 5 bases and 1 base, in that order; junction bases with no gene match: 15. The germline CDR1 and CDR2 sequences are MNHEY and SMNVEV (reference sequence). CDR3 coding DNA: TGTGCCAGCAGTGGGATCTTCGGGACAGGGGGCTCCGCATCCTACGAGCAGTACTTC. Translating it yields CASSGIFGTGGSASYEQYF.

This chain uses TRBV10-3 with TRBJ2-3, with 8 bases identical to TRBD2. V was clipped by 6 bases and J by 0 bases; unmatched bases: 11. CDR1 is ENHRY, CDR2 SYGVKD, per germline. The CDR3 is 17 residues long. The CDR3 loop reads CAISRGTSRGSTDTQYF. The DNA for the CDR3 is TGTGCCATCAGCCGCGGGACTAGTAGGGGAAGCACAGATACGCAGTATTTT.

This chain connects TRBV4-1 to TRBJ1-4; unclear D gene. V lost 5 bases and J lost 3, with 13 bases in between. Germline values: CDR1 MGHRA, CDR2 YSYEKL. The CDR3 covers 15 residues. The CDR3 sequence is CASSSSVWPNEKLFF. The CDR3 region has the DNA TGCGCCAGCAGCTCCAGTGTCTGGCCTAATGAAAAACTGTTTTTT.

The chain carries TRBV6-6 and TRBJ2-1; unclear D gene. The CDR3 is made up of 12 amino acids. Germline V gene sequence: CDR1 MNHNY, CDR2 SVGAGI (reference sequence). V was pared by 2 bases and J by 4 bases, with 3 bases between. CDR3 loop: CASSYGYNEQFF. In DNA, the CDR3 is TGTGCCAGCAGTTACGGGTACAATGAGCAGTTCTTC.

The chain recombines TRBV10-3 with TRBJ2-2; tentatively, D is TRBD1 (6 bases). The V end was cut by 10 bases, the J end by 1 base, with 10 bases between. Germline assignment: CDR1 ENHRY and CDR2 SYGVKD. The CDR3 spans 13 residues. The CDR3 protein is CATQGQNTGELFF. The CDR3 DNA reads TGTGCCACCCAGGGACAGAACACCGGGGAGCTGTTTTTT.

V is TRBV19 and J is TRBJ1-2; 7 nucleotides align to TRBD1. J gave up 8 bases and V 6 bases, and 18 bases lay outside the gene matches. CDR1 LNHDA and CDR2 SQIVND come from the germline V gene (reference sequence). The CDR3 totals 16 residues. The CDR3 spells CASRPLRRGRTEGYTF. CDR3 in DNA: TGTGCCAGTAGGCCCCTCCGGAGGGGGCGTACAGAGGGCTACACCTTC. The variable domain in full, completed from reference TRBV19 and TRBJ1-2, reads DGGITQSPKYLFRKEGQNVTLSCEQNLNHDAMYWYRQDPGQGLRLIYYSQIVNDFQKGDIAEGYSVSREKKESFPLTVTSAQKNPTAFYLCASRPLRRGRTEGYTFGSGTRLTVV.

The rearrangement uses TRBV10-3 and TRBJ2-4; 11 bases line up with TRBD1. CDR1 ENHRY and CDR2 SYGVKD come from the germline V gene. This CDR3 contains 14 residues. V lost 2 bases to trimming and J lost 7 bases; unmatched junction nucleotides: 1. DNA of the CDR3: TGTGCCATCAGTGAGGGACAGGGGGCGAACATTCAGTACTTC. This sequence encodes CAISEGQGANIQYF.

The chain has TRBV5-1 and TRBJ1-2, with 10 nucleotides matching TRBD1. V shed 3 bases, J shed 4 bases, and the junction held 6 bases outside the gene matches. Germline V gives CDR1 SGHRS, CDR2 YFSETQ. The CDR3 totals 15 residues. The CDR3 reads CASSSAGQGLYGYTF. In nucleotides, the CDR3 is TGCGCCAGCAGCTCGGCGGGACAGGGGCTCTATGGCTACACCTTC.

The chain couples TRBV6-1 to TRBJ1-2, with D perhaps matching TRBD1 (5 bases). Trimming stripped 2 bases from V and 5 bases from J, with 9 bases between. The CDR3 extends over 13 amino acids. The germline V gene has CDR1 MNHNS and CDR2 SASEGT. This chain's CDR3 is CASSEQGRYGYTF. CDR3 DNA sequence: TGTGCCAGCAGTGAACAGGGAAGGTATGGCTACACCTTC.

The chain combines TRBV5-1 with TRBJ2-6; D might be TRBD1 or TRBD2, each matching 5 bases. Germline V CDR1 and CDR2: SGHRS, YFSETQ. CDR3 length: 18 amino acids. The germline V and J ends were trimmed by 4 bases and 0 bases, with 17 bases remaining between them. DNA of the CDR3: TGCGCCAGCAGCCTACCGGGACCCTTGGCCTCTGGGGCCAACGTCCTGACTTTC. Protein: CASSLPGPLASGANVLTF.

The chain links TRBV30 to TRBJ2-1, with 14 bases identical to TRBD2. The CDR3 runs to 17 residues. V trimming: 0 bases; J trimming: 4 bases; junction bases outside the gene matches: 5. The germline CDR1 and CDR2 sequences are GTSNPN and SVGIG (reference sequence). In nucleotides, the CDR3 is TGTGCCTGGAGTGTACTCGGGACTAGCGGGAGTTACAATGAGCAGTTCTTC. Residues: CAWSVLGTSGSYNEQFF.

The chain has TRBV29-1 and TRBJ1-2, with TRBD1 matching 7 bases. With 3 bases clipped from V and 3 bases from J, the junction kept 7 bases outside the gene matches. Germline CDR1 is SQVTM and CDR2 is ANQGSEA. The CDR3 runs 14 residues. The CDR3 reads CSVDLPGGDYGYTF. As DNA, the CDR3 is TGCAGCGTTGACCTTCCAGGGGGTGACTATGGCTACACCTTC.

This clone occurred once. The same CDR3 can be traced to other DNA sequences in this sample. This chain joins TRBV9 and TRBJ2-1; no clear D gene. Germline V CDR1 and CDR2: SGDLS, YYNGEE. V lost 0 bases and J lost 2, with 6 bases in between. This CDR3 has 14 residues. CDR3 DNA sequence: TGTGCCAGCAGCGTAGATAGTACCTACAATGAGCAGTTCTTC. Protein sequence: CASSVDSTYNEQFF.

The rearrangement links TRBV27 to TRBJ1-5, with D tentatively TRBD1 (5 bases). Trimming left V 1 base short and J 6 bases short, with 13 bases between. Per germline, CDR1 MNHEY and CDR2 SMNVEV (reference sequence). The CDR3 loop spans 15 amino acids. The CDR3 loop reads CASSLWRGLGQPQHF. Here the CDR3 DNA reads TGTGCCAGCAGTTTATGGAGGGGACTGGGTCAGCCCCAGCATTTT.

This rearrangement joins TRBV7-9 to TRBJ2-3, with D perhaps TRBD2 (6 bases). Looked up from germline, CDR1 is SEHNR and CDR2 is FQNEAQ (reference sequence). This CDR3 spans 15 amino acids. V lost 1 base and J lost 2, with 10 bases in between. In DNA, the CDR3 is TGTGCCAGCAGCTTAGGATGGGGGGACACAGATACGCAGTATTTT. Translation: CASSLGWGDTDTQYF.